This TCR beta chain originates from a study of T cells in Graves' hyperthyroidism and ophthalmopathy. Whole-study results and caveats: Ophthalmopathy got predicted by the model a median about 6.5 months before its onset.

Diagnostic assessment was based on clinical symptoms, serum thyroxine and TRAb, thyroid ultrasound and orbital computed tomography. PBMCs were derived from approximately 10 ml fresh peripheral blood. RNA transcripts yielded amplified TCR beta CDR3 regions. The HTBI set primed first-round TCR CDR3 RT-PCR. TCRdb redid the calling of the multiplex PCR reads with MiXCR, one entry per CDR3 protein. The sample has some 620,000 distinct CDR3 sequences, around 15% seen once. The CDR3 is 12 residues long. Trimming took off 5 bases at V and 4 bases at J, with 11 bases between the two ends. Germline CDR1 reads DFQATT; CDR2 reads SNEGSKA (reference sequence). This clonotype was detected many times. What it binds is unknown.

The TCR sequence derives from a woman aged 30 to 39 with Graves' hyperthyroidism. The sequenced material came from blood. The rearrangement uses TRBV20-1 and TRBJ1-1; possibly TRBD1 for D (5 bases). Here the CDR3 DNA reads TGCAGTGCTCCTCAGGGAGGCACTGAAGCTTTCTTT. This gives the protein CSAPQGGTEAFF.